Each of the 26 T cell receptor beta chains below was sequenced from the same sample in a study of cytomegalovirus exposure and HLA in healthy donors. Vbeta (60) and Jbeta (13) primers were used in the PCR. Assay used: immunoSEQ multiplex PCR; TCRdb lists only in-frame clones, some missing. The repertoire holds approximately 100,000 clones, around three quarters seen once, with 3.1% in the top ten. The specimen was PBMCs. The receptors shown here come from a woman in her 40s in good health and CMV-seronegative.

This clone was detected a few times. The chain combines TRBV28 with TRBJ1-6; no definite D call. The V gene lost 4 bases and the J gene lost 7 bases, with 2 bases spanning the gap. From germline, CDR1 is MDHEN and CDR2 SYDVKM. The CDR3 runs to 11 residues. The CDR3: CASSSNSPLHF. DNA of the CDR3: TGTGCCAGCAGTTCGAATTCACCCCTCCACTTT.

The CDR3 sequence: CASTMTGGVGYTF. The CDR3 DNA reads as TGTGCCAGCACCATGACAGGGGGCGTGGGCTACACCTTC. The chain employs TRBV2 and TRBJ1-2; 10 nucleotides match TRBD1. There are 13 residues in the CDR3. Losses at the gene ends were 7 bases for V and 8 bases for J; bases not matched to a gene: 7. CDR1 and CDR2 from the germline V gene are SNHLY and FYNNEI. Full variable domain (missing parts from reference TRBV2 and TRBJ1-2): EPEVTQTPSHQVTQMGQEVILRCVPISNHLYFYWYRQILGQKVEFLVSFYNNEISEKSEIFDDQFSVERPDGSNFTLKIRSTKLEDSAMYFCASTMTGGVGYTFGSGTRLTVV.

The CDR3 nucleotides read TGTGCCAGCAGCTTGCCCTCTTACTACAATGAGCAGTTCTTC. Translated: CASSLPSYYNEQFF. The rearrangement uses TRBV5-6 and TRBJ2-1; D not certain. In germline, CDR1 is SGHDT, CDR2 YYEEEE. The ends were cut back, 1 base at V and 3 bases at J, with 8 bases in the middle. The CDR3 runs to 14 residues.

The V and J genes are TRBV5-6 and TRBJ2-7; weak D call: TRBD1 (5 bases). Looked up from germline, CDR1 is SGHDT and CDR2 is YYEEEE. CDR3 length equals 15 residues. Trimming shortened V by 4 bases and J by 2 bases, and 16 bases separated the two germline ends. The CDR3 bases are TGTGCCAGCAGCCCTGACAGCATCTCCCCCTACGAGCAGTACTTC. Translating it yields CASSPDSISPYEQYF.

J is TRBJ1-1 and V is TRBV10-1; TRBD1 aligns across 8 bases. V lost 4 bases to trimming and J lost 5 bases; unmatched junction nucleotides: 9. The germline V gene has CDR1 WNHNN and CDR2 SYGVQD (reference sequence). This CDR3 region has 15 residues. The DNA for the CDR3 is TGCGCCAGCAGTGGGAATGGCAGGGGGCCTACTGAAGCTTTCTTT. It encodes CASSGNGRGPTEAFF.

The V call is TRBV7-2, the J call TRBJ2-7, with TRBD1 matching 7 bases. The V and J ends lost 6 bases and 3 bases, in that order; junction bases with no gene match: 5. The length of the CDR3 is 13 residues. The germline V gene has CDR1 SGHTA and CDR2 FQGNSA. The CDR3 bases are TGTGCCAGCAGTCCCGGGACAGTCTACGAGCAGTACTTC. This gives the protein CASSPGTVYEQYF.

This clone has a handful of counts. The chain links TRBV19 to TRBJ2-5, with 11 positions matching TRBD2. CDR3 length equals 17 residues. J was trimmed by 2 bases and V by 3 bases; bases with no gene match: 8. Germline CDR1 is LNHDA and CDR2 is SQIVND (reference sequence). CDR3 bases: TGTGCCAGTAGTATCCCCCTCGGGACTAGCGGTCAAGAGACCCAGTACTTC. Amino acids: CASSIPLGTSGQETQYF.

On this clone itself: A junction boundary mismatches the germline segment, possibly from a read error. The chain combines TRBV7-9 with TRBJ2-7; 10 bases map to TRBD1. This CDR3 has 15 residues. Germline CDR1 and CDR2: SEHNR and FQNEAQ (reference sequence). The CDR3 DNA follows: TGTTCCAGCAGCCGCAAAGGGACAGGGGTTGACGAGCAGTACTTC. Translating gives CSSSRKGTGVDEQYF.

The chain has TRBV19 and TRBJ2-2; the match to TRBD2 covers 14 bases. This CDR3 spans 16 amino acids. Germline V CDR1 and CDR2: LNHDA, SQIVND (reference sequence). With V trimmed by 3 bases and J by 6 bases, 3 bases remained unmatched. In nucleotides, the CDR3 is TGTGCCAGTAGTATTAGGACTAGCGGGAGGTCCGGGGAGCTGTTTTTT. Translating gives CASSIRTSGRSGELFF.

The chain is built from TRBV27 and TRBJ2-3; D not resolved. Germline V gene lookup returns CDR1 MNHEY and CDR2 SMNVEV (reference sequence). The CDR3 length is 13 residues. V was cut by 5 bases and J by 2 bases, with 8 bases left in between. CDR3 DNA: TGTGCCAGCAGTCTACAGCCCACAGATACGCAGTATTTT. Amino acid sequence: CASSLQPTDTQYF.

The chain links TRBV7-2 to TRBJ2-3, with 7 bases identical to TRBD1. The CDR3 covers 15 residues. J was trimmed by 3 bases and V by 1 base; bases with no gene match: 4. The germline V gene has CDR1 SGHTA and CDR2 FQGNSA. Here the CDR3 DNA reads TGTGCCAGCAGCTTAGAGGGACAGCCTACAGATACGCAGTATTTT. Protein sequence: CASSLEGQPTDTQYF.

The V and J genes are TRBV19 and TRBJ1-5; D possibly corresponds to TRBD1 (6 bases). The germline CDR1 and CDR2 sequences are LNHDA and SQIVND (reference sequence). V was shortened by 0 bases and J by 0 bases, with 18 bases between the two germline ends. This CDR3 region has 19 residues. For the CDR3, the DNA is TGTGCCAGTAGTATAGATCCCGCGGGCAGGGGTAATAGCAATCAGCCCCAGCATTTT. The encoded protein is CASSIDPAGRGNSNQPQHF. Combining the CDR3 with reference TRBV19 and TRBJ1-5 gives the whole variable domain DGGITQSPKYLFRKEGQNVTLSCEQNLNHDAMYWYRQDPGQGLRLIYYSQIVNDFQKGDIAEGYSVSREKKESFPLTVTSAQKNPTAFYLCASSIDPAGRGNSNQPQHFGDGTRLSIL.

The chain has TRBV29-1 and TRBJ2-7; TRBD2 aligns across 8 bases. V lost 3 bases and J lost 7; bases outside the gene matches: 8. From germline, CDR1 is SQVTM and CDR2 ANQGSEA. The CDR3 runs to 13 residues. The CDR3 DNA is TGCAGCGTTGATGCGGGAGGAGGGCGGGAGCAGTACTTC. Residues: CSVDAGGGREQYF.

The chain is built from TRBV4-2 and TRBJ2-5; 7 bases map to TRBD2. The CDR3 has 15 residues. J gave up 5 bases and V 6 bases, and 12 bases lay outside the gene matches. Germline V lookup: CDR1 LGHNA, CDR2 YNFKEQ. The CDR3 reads CASRGIAGPGETQYF. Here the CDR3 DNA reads TGTGCCAGCAGGGGAATAGCGGGCCCCGGGGAGACCCAGTACTTC.

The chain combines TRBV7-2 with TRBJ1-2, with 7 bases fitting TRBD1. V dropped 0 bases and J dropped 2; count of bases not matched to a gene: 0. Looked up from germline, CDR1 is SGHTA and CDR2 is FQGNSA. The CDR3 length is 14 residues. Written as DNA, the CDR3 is TGTGCCAGCAGCTTAGCGACAGGGAACTATGGCTACACCTTC. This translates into CASSLATGNYGYTF.

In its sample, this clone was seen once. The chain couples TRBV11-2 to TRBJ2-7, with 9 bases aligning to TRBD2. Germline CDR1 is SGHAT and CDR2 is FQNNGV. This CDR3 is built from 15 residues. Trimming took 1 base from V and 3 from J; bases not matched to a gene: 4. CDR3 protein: CASSLGTSVVYEQYF. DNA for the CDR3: TGTGCCAGCAGCTTAGGGACTAGCGTAGTCTACGAGCAGTACTTC.

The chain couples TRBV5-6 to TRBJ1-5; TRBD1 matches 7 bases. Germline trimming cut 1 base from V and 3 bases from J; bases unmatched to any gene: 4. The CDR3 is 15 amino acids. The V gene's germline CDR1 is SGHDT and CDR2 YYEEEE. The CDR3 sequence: CASSLRDRPNQPQHF. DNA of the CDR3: TGTGCCAGCAGCTTGAGGGACAGACCCAATCAGCCCCAGCATTTT.

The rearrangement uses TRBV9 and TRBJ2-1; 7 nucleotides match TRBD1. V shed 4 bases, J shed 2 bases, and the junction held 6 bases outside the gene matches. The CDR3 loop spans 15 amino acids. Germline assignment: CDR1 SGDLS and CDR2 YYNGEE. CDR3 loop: CASSLDRAPYNEQFF. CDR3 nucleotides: TGTGCCAGCAGCCTAGACAGGGCGCCCTACAATGAGCAGTTCTTC.

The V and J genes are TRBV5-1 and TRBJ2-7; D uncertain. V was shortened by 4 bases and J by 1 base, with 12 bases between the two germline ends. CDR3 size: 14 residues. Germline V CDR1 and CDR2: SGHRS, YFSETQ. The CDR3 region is CASSMDGRSYEQYF. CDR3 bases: TGCGCCAGCAGCATGGATGGCCGATCCTACGAGCAGTACTTC.

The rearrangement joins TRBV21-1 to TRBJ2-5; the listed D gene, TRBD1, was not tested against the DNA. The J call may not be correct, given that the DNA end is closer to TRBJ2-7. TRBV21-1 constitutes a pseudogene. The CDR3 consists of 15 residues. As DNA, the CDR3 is TGTGCCAGCAGCAAAGAAGGGACAGAAGCCTACGAGCAGTACTTC. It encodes CASSKEGTEAYEQYF.

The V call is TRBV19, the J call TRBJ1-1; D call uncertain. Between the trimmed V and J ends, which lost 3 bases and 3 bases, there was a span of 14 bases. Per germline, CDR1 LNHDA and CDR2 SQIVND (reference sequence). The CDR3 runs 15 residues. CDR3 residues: CASSISAREDTEAFF. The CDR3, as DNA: TGTGCCAGTAGTATTTCTGCCCGGGAGGACACTGAAGCTTTCTTT.

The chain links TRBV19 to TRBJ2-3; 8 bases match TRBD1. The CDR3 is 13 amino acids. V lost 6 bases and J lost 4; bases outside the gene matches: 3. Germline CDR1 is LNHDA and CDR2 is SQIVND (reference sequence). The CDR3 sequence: CASSRQGSDTQYF. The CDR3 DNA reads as TGTGCCAGTAGCAGACAGGGGTCAGATACGCAGTATTTT.

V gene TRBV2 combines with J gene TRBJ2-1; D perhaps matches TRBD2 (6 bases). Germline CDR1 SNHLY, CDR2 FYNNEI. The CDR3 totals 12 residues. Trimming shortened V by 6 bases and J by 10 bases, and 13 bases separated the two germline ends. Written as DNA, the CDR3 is TGTGCCAGCAGGGAACCTAGCGTCGAGCAGTTCTTC. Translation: CASREPSVEQFF. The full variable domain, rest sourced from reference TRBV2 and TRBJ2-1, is EPEVTQTPSHQVTQMGQEVILRCVPISNHLYFYWYRQILGQKVEFLVSFYNNEISEKSEIFDDQFSVERPDGSNFTLKIRSTKLEDSAMYFCASREPSVEQFFGPGTRLTVL.

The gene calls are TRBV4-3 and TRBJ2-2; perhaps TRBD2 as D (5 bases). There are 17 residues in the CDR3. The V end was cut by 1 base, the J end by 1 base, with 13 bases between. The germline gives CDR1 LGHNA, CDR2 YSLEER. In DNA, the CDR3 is TGCGCCAGCAGCCAAGCCGGCAGCGGTCAGAACACCGGGGAGCTGTTTTTT. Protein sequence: CASSQAGSGQNTGELFF.

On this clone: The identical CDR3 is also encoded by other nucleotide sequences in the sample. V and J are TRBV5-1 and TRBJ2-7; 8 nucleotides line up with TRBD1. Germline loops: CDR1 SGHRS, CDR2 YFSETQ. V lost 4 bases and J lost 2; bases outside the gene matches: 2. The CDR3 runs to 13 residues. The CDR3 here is CASSGTGPYEQYF. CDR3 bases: TGCGCCAGCAGCGGGACAGGCCCCTACGAGCAGTACTTC.

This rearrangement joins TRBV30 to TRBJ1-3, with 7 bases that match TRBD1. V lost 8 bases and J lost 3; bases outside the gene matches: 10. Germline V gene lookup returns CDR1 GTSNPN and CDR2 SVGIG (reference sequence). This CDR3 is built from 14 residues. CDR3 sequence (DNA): TGTGCCGTACACAGGGGAGTAGATGGAAACACCATATATTTT. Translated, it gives CAVHRGVDGNTIYF.